This is a list of T cell receptor beta chains from one sample in a study of shared clonotypes between healthy human individuals. The data were produced by immunoSEQ multiplex PCR, yet TCRdb's version contains in-frame clones alone and is incomplete. This table has 2 million to 2.5 million clones, approximately 96% appearing once. The sequenced sample consisted of naive CD4+ T cells sorted from blood. The receptors here all came from a man aged 18-30 years in good health. Both conserved end residues are trimmed from each CDR3. A D gene is named only where the DNA matches it firmly.

v_gene: TRBV29-1; d_gene: -; j_gene: TRBJ1-1; CDR3aa: SVSESNTEAF
v_gene: TRBV29-1; d_gene: TRBD2; j_gene: TRBJ2-7; CDR3aa: SVVPGQRAGGNYEQY
v_gene: TRBV29-1; d_gene: TRBD1; j_gene: TRBJ1-1; CDR3aa: SVEVTGGITEAF
v_gene: TRBV5-1; d_gene: -; j_gene: TRBJ2-5; CDR3aa: ASSFGEGWGRETQY
v_gene: TRBV10-3; d_gene: TRBD2; j_gene: TRBJ2-5; CDR3aa: ASRGAGGETQY
v_gene: TRBV30; d_gene: TRBD1; j_gene: TRBJ2-1; CDR3aa: AWRQKGTGWLSSYNEQF
v_gene: TRBV7-4; d_gene: TRBD2; j_gene: TRBJ2-5; CDR3aa: ASSSPGGEETQY
v_gene: TRBV9; d_gene: -; j_gene: TRBJ2-3; CDR3aa: ASAAELVTDTQY
v_gene: TRBV7-9; d_gene: -; j_gene: TRBJ1-2; CDR3aa: ATGGEASNYGYT
v_gene: TRBV11-1; d_gene: -; j_gene: TRBJ1-3; CDR3aa: ASSQTTGNTIY
v_gene: TRBV7-2; d_gene: TRBD1; j_gene: TRBJ1-1; CDR3aa: ASSTRTGGTEAF
v_gene: TRBV4-3; d_gene: -; j_gene: TRBJ2-6; CDR3aa: ASSQDPGYSGANVLT
v_gene: TRBV5-1; d_gene: TRBD1; j_gene: TRBJ1-5; CDR3aa: ASSLGQGGNQPQH
v_gene: TRBV19; d_gene: -; j_gene: TRBJ2-2; CDR3aa: ATHDWTGELF
v_gene: TRBV6-1; d_gene: -; j_gene: TRBJ2-7; CDR3aa: ASSGWDSPSSYEQY
v_gene: TRBV10-2; d_gene: TRBD1; j_gene: TRBJ1-5; CDR3aa: ASRGQRSNQPQH
v_gene: TRBV10-3; d_gene: -; j_gene: TRBJ2-3; CDR3aa: AISGRDTQY
v_gene: TRBV6-5; d_gene: TRBD1; j_gene: TRBJ1-1; CDR3aa: ASRKGTGLGGEAF
v_gene: TRBV29-1; d_gene: -; j_gene: TRBJ2-1; CDR3aa: SVGTGGVNEQF
v_gene: TRBV11-2; d_gene: -; j_gene: TRBJ2-3; CDR3aa: ASSPRFYSDTQY
v_gene: TRBV29-1; d_gene: TRBD1; j_gene: TRBJ2-5; CDR3aa: SVGTGTGTQY
v_gene: TRBV5-4; d_gene: -; j_gene: TRBJ1-5; CDR3aa: ASSLEGGQPQH
v_gene: TRBV5-1; d_gene: TRBD2; j_gene: TRBJ2-5; CDR3aa: ASSPGSSGEETQY
v_gene: TRBV28; d_gene: TRBD1; j_gene: TRBJ1-4; CDR3aa: ASSSRTGTRLF
v_gene: TRBV30; d_gene: -; j_gene: TRBJ1-3; CDR3aa: AWSVALSGNTIY
v_gene: TRBV4-2; d_gene: -; j_gene: TRBJ2-7; CDR3aa: ASSQGGSTYEQY
v_gene: TRBV9; d_gene: -; j_gene: TRBJ1-2; CDR3aa: ASSVQGSYGYT
v_gene: TRBV7-2; d_gene: -; j_gene: TRBJ1-2; CDR3aa: ASSLEAGDYGYT
v_gene: TRBV11-2; d_gene: -; j_gene: TRBJ1-4; CDR3aa: ASSLTATNEKLF
v_gene: TRBV7-2; d_gene: TRBD2; j_gene: TRBJ2-7; CDR3aa: ASSLIAGANEQY
v_gene: TRBV6-4; d_gene: -; j_gene: TRBJ1-5; CDR3aa: ASTLVQGKTFEPQH
v_gene: TRBV28; d_gene: -; j_gene: TRBJ2-7; CDR3aa: ASSLPGTNTYEQY
v_gene: TRBV9; d_gene: -; j_gene: TRBJ2-5; CDR3aa: ASSVAGRDQETQY
v_gene: TRBV4-3; d_gene: TRBD1; j_gene: TRBJ1-4; CDR3aa: ASSPRQGRNEKLF
v_gene: TRBV10-1; d_gene: TRBD2; j_gene: TRBJ2-7; CDR3aa: ASSACGTRGDYEQY